This T cell receptor beta chain was recovered during a study of T cells in Graves' hyperthyroidism and ophthalmopathy. This clonotype was counted a few times. Its antigen is not identified. Overall study findings and caveats: Also found in blood were most expanded thyroid clonotypes above 0.001.

These patients, aged 18 to 65, had recently diagnosed hyperthyroidism lasting under 2 months. RNA transcripts gave rise to amplified TCR beta CDR3 regions. Initially, a first-round RT-PCR of the TCR CDR3 employed the HTBI primer set. One entry per CDR3 protein results from TCRdb running MiXCR on the multiplex PCR reads. Counted here are about 210,000 distinct CDR3 sequences, under 20% occurring once; the ten biggest clones make up roughly 50%. This receptor was taken from a man aged 50 to 59 with Graves' hyperthyroidism. The sequenced material came from blood.

CDR3 amino acids: CASSWDGELFF. For the CDR3, the DNA is TGTGCCAGCAGTTGGGACGGGGAGCTGTTTTTT. V gene TRBV12-3 or TRBV12-4 combines with J gene TRBJ2-2, with unresolved D. V lost 4 bases and J 7 bases, leaving 4 bases between the germline ends. The CDR3 loop spans 11 amino acids.